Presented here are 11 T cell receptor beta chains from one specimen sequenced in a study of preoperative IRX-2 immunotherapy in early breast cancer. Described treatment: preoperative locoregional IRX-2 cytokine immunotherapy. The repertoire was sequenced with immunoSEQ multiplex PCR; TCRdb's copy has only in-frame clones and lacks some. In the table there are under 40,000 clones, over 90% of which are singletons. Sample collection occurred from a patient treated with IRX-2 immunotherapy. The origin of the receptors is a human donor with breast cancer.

CDR3 protein: CASSAGGGDAFF. The CDR3 nucleotides read TGTGCCAGCAGCGCGGGGGGGGGTGACGCTTTCTTT. The chain recombines TRBV9 with TRBJ1-1, with D possibly matching TRBD1 (5 bases). The CDR3 has 12 amino acids. V dropped 3 bases and J dropped 11 bases, with 14 bases sitting between them. Germline loops: CDR1 SGDLS, CDR2 YYNGEE.

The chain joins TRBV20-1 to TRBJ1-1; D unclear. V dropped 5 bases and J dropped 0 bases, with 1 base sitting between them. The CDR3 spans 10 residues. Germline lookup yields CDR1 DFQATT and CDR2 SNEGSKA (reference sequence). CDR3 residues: CSALNTEAFF. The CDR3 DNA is TGCAGTGCTTTGAACACTGAAGCTTTCTTT.

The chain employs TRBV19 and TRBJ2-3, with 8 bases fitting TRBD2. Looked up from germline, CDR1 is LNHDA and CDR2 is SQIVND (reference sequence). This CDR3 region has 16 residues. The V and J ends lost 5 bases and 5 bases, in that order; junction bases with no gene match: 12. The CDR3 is CASSFAGGGDGDTQYF. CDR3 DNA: TGTGCCAGTAGTTTCGCGGGGGGAGGGGATGGAGATACGCAGTATTTT.

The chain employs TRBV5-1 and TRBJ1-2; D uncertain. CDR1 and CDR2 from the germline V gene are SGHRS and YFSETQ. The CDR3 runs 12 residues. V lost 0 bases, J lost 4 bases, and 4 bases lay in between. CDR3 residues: CASSLASYGYTF. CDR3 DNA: TGCGCCAGCAGCTTGGCCTCCTATGGCTACACCTTC.

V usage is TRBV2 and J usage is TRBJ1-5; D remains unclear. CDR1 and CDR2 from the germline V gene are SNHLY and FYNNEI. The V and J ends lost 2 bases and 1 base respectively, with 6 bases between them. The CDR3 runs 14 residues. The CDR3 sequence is CASSENYSNQPQHF. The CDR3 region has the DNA TGTGCCAGCAGTGAAAACTACAGCAATCAGCCCCAGCATTTT. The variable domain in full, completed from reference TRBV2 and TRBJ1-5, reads EPEVTQTPSHQVTQMGQEVILRCVPISNHLYFYWYRQILGQKVEFLVSFYNNEISEKSEIFDDQFSVERPDGSNFTLKIRSTKLEDSAMYFCASSENYSNQPQHFGDGTRLSIL.

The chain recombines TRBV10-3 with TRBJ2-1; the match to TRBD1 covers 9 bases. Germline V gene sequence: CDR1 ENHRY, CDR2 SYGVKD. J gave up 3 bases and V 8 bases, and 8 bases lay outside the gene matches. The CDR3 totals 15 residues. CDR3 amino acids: CAILRDRESYNEQFF. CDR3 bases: TGTGCCATCTTGAGGGACAGGGAAAGCTACAATGAGCAGTTCTTC.

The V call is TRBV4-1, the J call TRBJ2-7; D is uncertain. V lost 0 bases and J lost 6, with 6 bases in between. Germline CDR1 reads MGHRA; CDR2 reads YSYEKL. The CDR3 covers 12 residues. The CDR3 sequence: CASSQEPSEQYF. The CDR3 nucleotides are TGCGCCAGCAGCCAAGAACCGAGCGAGCAGTACTTC.

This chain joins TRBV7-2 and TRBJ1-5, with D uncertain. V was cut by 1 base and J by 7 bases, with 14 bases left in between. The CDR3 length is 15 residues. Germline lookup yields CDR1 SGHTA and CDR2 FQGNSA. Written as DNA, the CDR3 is TGTGCCAGCAGCTTAGTCGGTGGAGTCGAGCAGCCCCAGCATTTT. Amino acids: CASSLVGGVEQPQHF.

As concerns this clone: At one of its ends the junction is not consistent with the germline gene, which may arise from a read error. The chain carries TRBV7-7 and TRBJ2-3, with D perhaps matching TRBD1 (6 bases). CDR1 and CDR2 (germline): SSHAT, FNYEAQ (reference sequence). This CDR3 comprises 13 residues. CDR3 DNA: TGTGCTAGCAGCAATAGGGGGACAGATACGCAGTATTTT. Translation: CASSNRGTDTQYF.

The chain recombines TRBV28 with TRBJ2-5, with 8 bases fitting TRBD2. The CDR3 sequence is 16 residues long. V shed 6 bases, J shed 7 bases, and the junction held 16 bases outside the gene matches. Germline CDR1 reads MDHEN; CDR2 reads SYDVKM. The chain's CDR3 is CASSSPGGDRGGTQYF. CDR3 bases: TGTGCCAGCAGCTCACCCGGGGGGGACCGAGGCGGGACCCAGTACTTC.

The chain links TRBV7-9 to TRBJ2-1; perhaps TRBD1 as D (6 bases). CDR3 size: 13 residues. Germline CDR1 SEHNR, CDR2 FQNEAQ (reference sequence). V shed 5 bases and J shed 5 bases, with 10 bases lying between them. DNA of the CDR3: TGTGCCAGCAGCGACAGGACCAACAATGAGCAGTTCTTC. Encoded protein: CASSDRTNNEQFF.